These 20 T cell receptor beta chains originate from one sample sequenced in a study of T-cell memory formation after mild COVID-19. TCRdb re-derived calls from the 5' RACE reads in MiXCR, one entry per CDR3 protein. The sample holds a few hundred thousand distinct CDR3 sequences, about a sixth seen once. Input material: PBMCs or a T cell subset sorted from them (not recorded which). These receptors were obtained from a man between 18 and 35 years old who had mild COVID-19 (a few samples of this study predate the infection). Cell type and time point are not known.

The chain links TRBV5-1 to TRBJ1-1, with TRBD1 matching 8 bases. Germline V CDR1 and CDR2: SGHRS, YFSETQ. There are 15 residues in the CDR3. The V gene end was trimmed by 3 bases and the J gene end by 4 bases; junction bases not matched to a gene: 8. For the CDR3, the DNA is TGCGCCAGCAGCTCTAGGGACAGGACCTTCACTGAAGCTTTCTTT. It is translated as CASSSRDRTFTEAFF.

Ten or more counts support this clonotype. The chain has TRBV20-1 and TRBJ2-3, with a weak D call TRBD1 (5 bases). Germline CDR1 reads DFQATT; CDR2 reads SNEGSKA (reference sequence). This CDR3 comprises 13 residues. Trimming shortened V by 1 base and J by 6 bases, and 11 bases separated the two germline ends. This chain's CDR3 is CSARGQGVDTQYF. DNA of the CDR3: TGCAGTGCTAGAGGGCAAGGGGTGGATACGCAGTATTTT.

This clonotype was picked up a small number of times. The V and J genes are TRBV7-6 and TRBJ2-1; TRBD1 is a possible D gene (6 bases). Trimming took off 5 bases at V and 6 bases at J, with 17 bases between the two ends. The CDR3 contains 15 residues. CDR1 and CDR2 from the germline V gene are SGHVS and FNYEAQ. The DNA of the CDR3 is TGTGCCAGCAGCCCATCGGCCCAAGGGGGCAATGAGCAGTTCTTC. Its protein product is CASSPSAQGGNEQFF.

In its sample, this clonotype was seen many times. The V and J genes are TRBV5-5 and TRBJ2-3; weak D call: TRBD1 (7 bases). V lost 5 bases to trimming and J lost 0 bases, with 16 bases between them. The CDR3 consists of 16 residues. Germline assignment: CDR1 SGHKS and CDR2 YYEKEE (reference sequence). The chain's CDR3 is CASRSQGGFSTDTQYF. The DNA for the CDR3 is TGTGCCAGCAGATCCCAGGGGGGATTTAGCACAGATACGCAGTATTTT.

The gene calls are TRBV4-2 and TRBJ2-3; D gene uncertain. Germline CDR1 reads LGHNA; CDR2 reads YNFKEQ. Trimming pared 1 base from V and 0 bases from J, leaving 8 bases between. The length of the CDR3 is 15 residues. This CDR3 is CASSQVRTSTDTQYF. DNA of the CDR3: TGTGCCAGCAGCCAAGTTCGTACTAGCACAGATACGCAGTATTTT.

This rearrangement joins TRBV12-3 or TRBV12-4 to TRBJ1-1; D possibly corresponds to TRBD1 (5 bases). V lost 4 bases and J 2 bases, leaving 11 bases between the germline ends. The CDR3 extends over 14 amino acids. The CDR3: CASSSSDTNTEAFF. CDR3 coding DNA: TGTGCCAGCAGTTCCTCGGACACCAACACTGAAGCTTTCTTT.

This clonotype was detected only a few times. The genes are TRBV29-1 and TRBJ1-1; TRBD1 might be the D (5 bases). The V gene lost 0 bases and the J gene lost 5 bases, with 7 bases spanning the gap. The CDR3 spans 12 residues. From germline, CDR1 is SQVTM and CDR2 ANQGSEA. CDR3 loop: CSVEEGETEAFF. CDR3 nucleotide sequence: TGCAGCGTTGAAGAGGGGGAAACTGAAGCTTTCTTT.

The rearrangement joins TRBV4-3 to TRBJ2-5; perhaps TRBD2 as D (6 bases). V shed 1 base and J shed 5 bases, with 14 bases lying between them. The CDR3 sequence is 15 residues long. Germline V gene lookup returns CDR1 LGHNA and CDR2 YSLEER. As DNA, the CDR3 is TGCGCCAGCAGCCAAGGCGGAGGGGATTGGGAGACCCAGTACTTC. Translation gives CASSQGGGDWETQYF.

The chain uses TRBV6-5 and TRBJ2-3, with 9 nucleotides matching TRBD2. Losses at the gene ends were 4 bases for V and 1 base for J; bases not matched to a gene: 3. The CDR3 length is 15 residues. Germline V gene lookup returns CDR1 MNHEY and CDR2 SVGAGI. CDR3 bases: TGTGCCAGCAGTTCTCCTAGCGGGGGCACAGATACGCAGTATTTT. Translation: CASSSPSGGTDTQYF.

This clonotype was counted only a few times. The chain links TRBV5-1 to TRBJ2-5, with D unresolved. The CDR3 sequence is 13 residues long. Germline V gene lookup returns CDR1 SGHRS and CDR2 YFSETQ. V was pared by 1 base and J by 1 base, with 5 bases between. The DNA for the CDR3 is TGCGCCAGCAGCTTGTTTGGCCAAGAGACCCAGTACTTC. The encoded protein is CASSLFGQETQYF.

The chain combines TRBV12-3 or TRBV12-4 with TRBJ2-3; 7 bases are a match to TRBD2. The CDR3 covers 14 residues. Unmatched junction bases numbered 11, after V lost 10 bases and J lost 4 bases. The CDR3 bases are TGTGCCACCACCCCGGGGGGAACGCCAGATACGCAGTATTTT. Its protein product is CATTPGGTPDTQYF.

The chain joins TRBV4-1 to TRBJ2-5; 7 bases agree with TRBD1. CDR1 and CDR2 from the germline V gene are MGHRA and YSYEKL. The CDR3 is 16 amino acids. V was clipped by 4 bases and J by 5 bases; unmatched bases: 13. CDR3 in amino acids: CASSPLRQGMGETQYF. The CDR3 DNA follows: TGCGCCAGCAGCCCTCTGAGACAGGGAATGGGGGAGACCCAGTACTTC.

This clonotype occurred a few times. The chain links TRBV6-1 to TRBJ1-2; a possible D gene is TRBD1 (5 bases). The CDR3 length is 13 residues. The V end was cut by 1 base, the J end by 8 bases, with 11 bases between. CDR1 and CDR2 from the germline V gene are MNHNS and SASEGT. As DNA, the CDR3 is TGTGCCAGCAGTGAAGGTGAGGGGCGCGGCTACACCTTC. Residues: CASSEGEGRGYTF.

This clonotype was observed a handful of times. V usage is TRBV15 and J usage is TRBJ1-2, with D possibly being TRBD1 (6 bases). Germline CDR1 LNHNV, CDR2 YYDKDF (reference sequence). This CDR3 is built from 15 residues. V was clipped by 5 bases and J by 8 bases, with 21 bases between them. The CDR3 coding sequence is TGTGCCACCAGCGAGAGGAGCAGGGGAGGAGGCGGCTACACCTTC. Its translation: CATSERSRGGGGYTF.

This clonotype was detected a few times. This chain uses TRBV5-5 with TRBJ1-3, with D perhaps matching TRBD1 (5 bases). Germline V gene sequence: CDR1 SGHKS, CDR2 YYEKEE (reference sequence). This CDR3 contains 15 residues. V was shortened by 0 bases and J by 2 bases, with 9 bases between the two germline ends. The CDR3 reads CASSLGQTTGNTIYF. Written as DNA, the CDR3 is TGTGCCAGCAGCTTGGGACAGACAACTGGAAACACCATATATTTT.

The chain joins TRBV12-3 or TRBV12-4 to TRBJ1-2; possible D gene TRBD1, 5 bases. The CDR3 loop spans 14 amino acids. V was cut by 5 bases and J by 0 bases, with 10 bases left in between. The CDR3 nucleotides are TGTGCCAGCAGTGGCTGGACACCTAACTATGGCTACACCTTC. This translates into CASSGWTPNYGYTF.

This chain links TRBV7-9 with TRBJ2-7; perhaps D is TRBD1 or TRBD2 (6 bases each). V lost 2 bases and J 6 bases, leaving 14 bases between the germline ends. This CDR3 contains 14 residues. Germline assignment: CDR1 SEHNR and CDR2 FQNEAQ (reference sequence). In DNA form, the CDR3 reads TGTGCCAGCAGCTTAACGGGGGCGACGAGCGAGCAGTACTTC. Translated: CASSLTGATSEQYF.

This chain joins TRBV6-5 and TRBJ2-3; 9 nucleotides line up with TRBD1. The V and J ends lost 6 bases and 4 bases, in that order; junction bases with no gene match: 11. This CDR3 region has 16 residues. In germline, CDR1 is MNHEY, CDR2 SVGAGI. The CDR3 protein is CASRLRQGGRADTQYF. CDR3 DNA: TGTGCCAGCAGGCTCCGACAGGGGGGGAGGGCAGATACGCAGTATTTT.

A few counts support this clonotype. V usage is TRBV10-3 and J usage is TRBJ1-1; no clear D gene. The CDR3 extends over 15 amino acids. The germline V gene encodes CDR1 ENHRY and CDR2 SYGVKD. V was clipped by 9 bases and J by 1 base, with 18 bases between them. The CDR3 loop is CAIQSAGSPNTEAFF. DNA for the CDR3: TGTGCCATTCAGTCGGCGGGGTCACCGAACACTGAAGCTTTCTTT.

This clonotype was seen more than once but under ten times. The chain carries TRBV28 and TRBJ2-3; TRBD2 agrees at 10 bases. In germline, CDR1 is MDHEN, CDR2 SYDVKM. CDR3 size: 16 residues. V was clipped by 6 bases and J by 3 bases; unmatched bases: 9. CDR3 amino acids: CASSQPGLAETDTQYF. The CDR3 region has the DNA TGTGCCAGCAGCCAACCAGGACTAGCGGAGACAGATACGCAGTATTTT.